This TCR beta chain was observed in a study of T cell changes during pregnancy in multiple sclerosis. CDR1 and CDR2 from the germline V gene are MNHEY and SMNVEV (reference sequence). This CDR3 is built from 12 residues. Trimming removed 8 bases from V and 7 bases from J, with 11 bases in between. Some clones are missing from TCRdb's copy, which holds only in-frame ones; the method was immunoSEQ multiplex PCR. The sample records roughly 41,000 clones, around 90% being singletons. V gene TRBV27 combines with J gene TRBJ1-4, with a possible D match to TRBD1 (6 bases). The TCR was taken from a female donor with multiple sclerosis, enrolled in a pregnancy study. Source: CD8+ T cells from peripheral blood mononuclear cells, taken in the third trimester of pregnancy. This CDR3 reads CASGGAGEKLFF. CDR3 DNA sequence: TGTGCCAGCGGGGGGGCTGGTGAAAAACTGTTTTTT.